The 30 T cell receptor beta chains presented below share a single source sample, sequenced in a study of T cell responses to AZD1222 COVID-19 vaccine (dated by TCRdb to about 2021). Explained via the paper, the time point label denotes: baseline before first vaccination. The method behind the library was the immunoSEQ multiplex PCR assay. TCRdb carries this immuneACCESS record with in-frame sequences only. Its versions omit some clonotypes, under half of them owing to an unresolved V gene in the studies checked, with the rest unexplained. The sample yields more than 85,000 clones; around 92% were counted once. The ten largest clones add up to around 7.8% of the sample. The source material was peripheral blood, sampled on day 0 of AZD1222 vaccination. The source of these receptors is an adult in good health.

This clone was counted only a few times. The chain recombines TRBV11-2 with TRBJ2-3; D not certain. V lost 2 bases and J 5 bases, leaving 5 bases between the germline ends. CDR1 is SGHAT and CDR2 is FQNNGV in the germline V gene. The CDR3 is 12 residues long. The CDR3 reads CASSLLLDTQYF. The CDR3 region has the DNA TGTGCCAGCAGCTTACTCTTAGATACGCAGTATTTT.

The chain uses TRBV27 and TRBJ2-3, with TRBD1 matching 11 bases. The germline CDR1 and CDR2 sequences are MNHEY and SMNVEV (reference sequence). V lost 6 bases to trimming and J lost 7 bases; unmatched junction nucleotides: 3. The CDR3 runs 13 residues. CDR3 region: CASRGQGVYTQYF. CDR3 nucleotides: TGTGCCAGCAGGGGACAGGGGGTTTATACGCAGTATTTT.

This CDR3 is CASSSGLRREISGNTIYF. In DNA, the CDR3 is TGTGCCAGCAGCTCGGGACTCCGGAGGGAGATATCCGGAAACACCATATATTTT. This chain connects TRBV7-9 to TRBJ1-3; a possible D gene is TRBD1 (5 bases). The CDR3 extends over 18 amino acids. Per germline, CDR1 SEHNR and CDR2 FQNEAQ (reference sequence). The V end was cut by 4 bases, the J end by 4 bases, with 23 bases between.

V and J are TRBV21-1 and TRBJ2-7. TRBV21-1 is shown as a pseudogene. This CDR3 comprises 14 residues. This chain's CDR3 is CASSTPADSYEQYF. The DNA for the CDR3 is TGTGCCAGCAGCACCCCAGCAGATTCCTACGAGCAGTACTTC.

The table lists this clone with a count of one. The chain joins TRBV12-3 or TRBV12-4 to TRBJ1-1; 7 bases are a match to TRBD1. V lost 5 bases and J lost 11; bases outside the gene matches: 5. The CDR3 is made up of 11 amino acids. CDR3 sequence (DNA): TGTGCCAGCAGTCCTCAGGGGGTTGCTTTCTTT. Translation gives CASSPQGVAFF.

This clone was seen only once. The V and J genes are TRBV10-2 and TRBJ1-1, with D perhaps TRBD1 (6 bases). Per germline, CDR1 WSHSY and CDR2 SAAADI. This CDR3 is 13 amino acids long. Trimming cost V 4 bases and J 1 base, with 7 bases left between them. The CDR3 is CASSGDTNTEAFF. DNA of the CDR3: TGCGCCAGCAGTGGGGACACGAACACTGAAGCTTTCTTT.

The chain has TRBV18 and TRBJ2-5; TRBD1 matches at 7 bases. After removal of 6 bases from V and 1 base from J, the junction contained 5 bases not matched to a gene. This CDR3 region has 14 residues. Germline V gives CDR1 KGHSH, CDR2 LQKENI. DNA of the CDR3: TGTGCCAGCTCCCTTAACAGGGGCCAAGAGACCCAGTACTTC. Translated, it gives CASSLNRGQETQYF.

The gene calls are TRBV5-1 and TRBJ2-7; weak D call: TRBD2 (5 bases). This CDR3 is built from 14 residues. V lost 0 bases, J lost 5 bases, and 12 bases lay in between. Germline CDR1 is SGHRS and CDR2 is YFSETQ. Here the CDR3 reads CASSLASGNDEQYF. CDR3 in DNA: TGCGCCAGCAGCTTGGCCTCGGGGAACGACGAGCAGTACTTC. Together with reference TRBV5-1 and TRBJ2-7, the CDR3 gives the full variable domain: KAGVTQTPRYLIKTRGQQVTLSCSPISGHRSVSWYQQTPGQGLQFLFEYFSETQRNKGNFPGRFSGRQFSNSRSEMNVSTLELGDSALYLCASSLASGNDEQYFGPGTRLTVT.

This chain uses TRBV25-1 with TRBJ2-1, with 11 nucleotides matching TRBD1. The CDR3 sequence is 15 residues long. Unmatched junction bases numbered 9, after V lost 6 bases and J lost 8 bases. From germline, CDR1 is MGHDK and CDR2 SYGVNS. DNA for the CDR3: TGTGCCAGCAGACCCGGGACAGGGGGAAGGTATGAGCAGTTCTTC. Its translation is CASRPGTGGRYEQFF.

This clone was counted only a few times. The chain links TRBV5-1 to TRBJ2-7, with D maybe TRBD2 (6 bases). The CDR3 runs to 15 residues. Between the trimmed V and J ends, which lost 4 bases and 4 bases, there was a span of 18 bases. CDR1 and CDR2 (germline): SGHRS, YFSETQ. DNA of the CDR3: TGCGCCAGCAGCCTAACTACGGTGGGGAGGTACGAGCAGTACTTC. Amino acids: CASSLTTVGRYEQYF.

V gene TRBV19 combines with J gene TRBJ1-1; 7 bases match TRBD1. Germline V gives CDR1 LNHDA, CDR2 SQIVND (reference sequence). The CDR3 has 13 residues. The J segment lost 3 bases and the V segment lost 7 bases, leaving 5 bases of the junction unmatched. CDR3 bases: TGTGCCAGTACCGCGACAGGGTACACTGAAGCTTTCTTT. This codes for CASTATGYTEAFF.

In its sample, this clone was seen a few times. The gene calls are TRBV30 and TRBJ2-7; no reliable D call. Germline CDR1 is GTSNPN and CDR2 is SVGIG (reference sequence). Trimming cost V 5 bases and J 3 bases, with 11 bases left between them. This CDR3 spans 12 amino acids. The CDR3 is CAWGRRGYEQYF. The CDR3, as DNA: TGTGCCTGGGGACGGCGAGGCTACGAGCAGTACTTC. Supplemented by reference TRBV30 and TRBJ2-7, the full variable domain reads SQTIHQWPATLVQPVGSPLSLECTVEGTSNPNLYWYRQAAGRGLQLLFYSVGIGQISSEVPQNLSASRPQDRQFILSSKKLLLSDSGFYLCAWGRRGYEQYFGPGTRLTVT.

The rearrangement links TRBV9 to TRBJ2-7; 9 bases fit TRBD2. This CDR3 has 14 residues. Losses at the gene ends were 4 bases for V and 0 bases for J; bases not matched to a gene: 2. Germline V gene lookup returns CDR1 SGDLS and CDR2 YYNGEE. The CDR3 loop reads CASSPSGVSYEQYF. The DNA of the CDR3 is TGTGCCAGCAGCCCTAGCGGGGTCTCCTACGAGCAGTACTTC.

The rearrangement joins TRBV19 to TRBJ1-1; TRBD1 agrees at 7 bases. The germline CDR1 and CDR2 sequences are LNHDA and SQIVND (reference sequence). The length of the CDR3 is 13 residues. V dropped 5 bases and J dropped 10; count of bases not matched to a gene: 10. In nucleotides, the CDR3 is TGTGCCAGTAGTGAGGGGACAGCTTACGGAGCTTTCTTT. This sequence encodes CASSEGTAYGAFF.

A few counts support this clone. Other nucleotide sequences in the sample specify the same CDR3. This chain links TRBV28 with TRBJ1-1; 7 nucleotides agree with TRBD1. With V trimmed by 7 bases and J by 1 base, 6 bases remained unmatched. The CDR3 runs to 14 residues. Per the germline V gene, CDR1 is MDHEN and CDR2 is SYDVKM. The CDR3 DNA follows: TGTGCCAGCAATCCGGGACAGCCGAACACTGAAGCTTTCTTT. It encodes CASNPGQPNTEAFF.

J is TRBJ2-3 and V is TRBV6-5; D is perhaps TRBD1 or TRBD2 (5 bases each). The V end lost 4 bases, the J end lost 3 bases, and 14 bases lay between the germline ends. Germline loops: CDR1 MNHEY, CDR2 SVGAGI. The CDR3 is 15 residues long. The DNA for the CDR3 is TGTGCCAGCAGTTTCACTCTTGGGGGAACAGATACGCAGTATTTT. It specifies CASSFTLGGTDTQYF.

The J gene is TRBJ2-5, the V gene TRBV2, with D tentatively TRBD1 or TRBD2 (5 bases each). The length of the CDR3 is 13 residues. Trimming removed 1 base from V and 11 bases from J, with 14 bases in between. Germline values: CDR1 SNHLY, CDR2 FYNNEI. The CDR3 nucleotides are TGTGCCAGCAGTGAAGGGAACTTGGGGGTTCAGTACTTC. Translated, it gives CASSEGNLGVQYF.

CDR3 in DNA: TGTGCCAGCAGCTTAGGAGGATCCCCGATGAACACTGAAGCTTTCTTT. Its translation is CASSLGGSPMNTEAFF. The rearrangement links TRBV7-9 to TRBJ1-1; D is ambiguous. Per germline, CDR1 SEHNR and CDR2 FQNEAQ (reference sequence). This CDR3 spans 16 amino acids. Trimming cost V 1 base and J 0 bases, with 12 bases left between them. Supplemented by reference TRBV7-9 and TRBJ1-1, the full variable domain reads DTGVSQNPRHKITKRGQNVTFRCDPISEHNRLYWYRQTLGQGPEFLTYFQNEAQLEKSRLLSDRFSAERPKGSFSTLEIQRTEQGDSAMYLCASSLGGSPMNTEAFFGQGTRLTVV.

This clone was detected only once. This chain joins TRBV7-8 and TRBJ1-2, with D hard to call. Trimming pared 4 bases from V and 8 bases from J, leaving 14 bases between. Germline V lookup: CDR1 SGHVS, CDR2 FQNEAQ. The CDR3 extends over 13 amino acids. CDR3 region: CASSSLEVVGYTF. The CDR3 coding sequence is TGTGCCAGCAGCTCTCTGGAAGTAGTCGGCTACACCTTC.

The genes are TRBV18 and TRBJ2-5; 7 nucleotides agree with TRBD1. Germline V gives CDR1 KGHSH, CDR2 LQKENI. The J segment lost 2 bases and the V segment lost 2 bases, leaving 2 bases of the junction unmatched. This CDR3 spans 14 amino acids. The CDR3 DNA sequence: TGTGCCAGCTCACCAAAGGGACAGCAAGAGACCCAGTACTTC. Its protein product is CASSPKGQQETQYF.

This chain uses TRBV12-3 or TRBV12-4 with TRBJ1-2, with a weak D call TRBD1 (6 bases). The CDR3 contains 12 residues. With 5 bases removed from V and 8 bases from J, the gap between germline ends came to 12 bases. The CDR3 coding sequence is TGTGCCAGCAGTCCCGGACAGTACGGCTACACCTTC. It translates to CASSPGQYGYTF.

This rearrangement joins TRBV6-1 to TRBJ1-4; 8 bases line up with TRBD1. The CDR3 consists of 15 residues. V gave up 2 bases and J gave up 7 bases; unmatched junction bases: 6. Germline CDR1 MNHNS, CDR2 SASEGT. CDR3 in DNA: TGTGCCAGCAGTGAATACGGACAGGGTGGTGAAAAACTGTTTTTT. This encodes CASSEYGQGGEKLFF.

CDR3 loop: CASSPGRLDTGELFF. In DNA form, the CDR3 reads TGTGCCAGCAGCCCGGGCCGTTTGGACACCGGGGAGCTGTTTTTT. The chain joins TRBV6-5 to TRBJ2-2; D uncertain. CDR1 MNHEY and CDR2 SVGAGI come from the germline V gene. CDR3 length: 15 residues. V was shortened by 6 bases and J by 3 bases, with 14 bases between the two germline ends.

The chain uses TRBV9 and TRBJ1-3; no reliable D call. V was cut by 0 bases and J by 4 bases, with 5 bases left in between. Germline V gives CDR1 SGDLS, CDR2 YYNGEE. The CDR3 is 13 amino acids. CDR3 region: CASSVARGNTIYF. DNA of the CDR3: TGTGCCAGCAGCGTAGCTCGGGGAAACACCATATATTTT.

The chain couples TRBV7-2 to TRBJ1-5; D is possibly TRBD1 (5 bases). Trimming took off 5 bases at V and 2 bases at J, with 13 bases between the two ends. The CDR3 spans 15 residues. CDR1 SGHTA and CDR2 FQGNSA come from the germline V gene. The CDR3 protein is CASSPTMGGNQPQHF. In DNA form, the CDR3 reads TGTGCCAGCAGCCCCACCATGGGGGGCAATCAGCCCCAGCATTTT.

This chain joins TRBV3-1 (or the pseudogene TRBV3-2) and TRBJ1-1; D gene unclear. CDR3 size: 14 residues. V was cut by 7 bases and J by 2 bases, with 14 bases left in between. Germline V gene data show CDR1 as LGHDT and CDR2 as YNNKEL (reference sequence). CDR3 DNA: TGTGCCAGCAACCTTAGGACTTCAAACACTGAAGCTTTCTTT. The encoded protein is CASNLRTSNTEAFF.

This chain joins TRBV2 and TRBJ2-1, with D hard to call. V gave up 7 bases and J gave up 7 bases, with 17 bases separating them. CDR1 and CDR2 from the germline V gene are SNHLY and FYNNEI. The CDR3 totals 14 residues. This CDR3 reads CASIDLTKGNEQFF. The CDR3 DNA reads TGTGCCAGCATAGATTTGACAAAAGGGAATGAGCAGTTCTTC.

The V and J genes are TRBV7-2 and TRBJ1-2; D gene unclear. CDR3 length: 14 amino acids. Germline V gives CDR1 SGHTA, CDR2 FQGNSA. With 5 bases removed from V and 8 bases from J, the gap between germline ends came to 18 bases. The CDR3 DNA reads as TGTGCCAGCAGCCCTGTCACAGCCGTCGGGGGCTACACCTTC. Translation gives CASSPVTAVGGYTF.

The genes are TRBV5-1 and TRBJ2-5; 7 nucleotides align to TRBD1. CDR1 SGHRS and CDR2 YFSETQ come from the germline V gene. With 4 bases clipped from V and 2 bases from J, the junction kept 5 bases outside the gene matches. The CDR3 has 14 residues. In DNA form, the CDR3 reads TGCGCCAGCAGCCAGCCGACAGGGCAAGAGACCCAGTACTTC. Translation: CASSQPTGQETQYF.

V is TRBV11-2 and J is TRBJ1-5; no clear D. The CDR3 is 12 amino acids. V was shortened by 1 base and J by 2 bases, with 0 bases between the two germline ends. The V gene's germline CDR1 is SGHAT and CDR2 FQNNGV. The CDR3 here is CASSLGNQPQHF. Written as DNA, the CDR3 is TGTGCCAGCAGCTTAGGCAATCAGCCCCAGCATTTT.